Shown below are 20 T cell receptor beta chains from a single sample sequenced in a study of spatial heterogeneity in lung cancer. Sample time point: sample taken at primary tumor resection. These TCRs are of unknown antigen specificity. Study-wide findings and caveats: Higher tumor mutation counts went along with higher counts of expanded intratumoral alpha and beta TCRs.

TCRdb called the 5' RACE reads again in MiXCR, with one record for every CDR3 protein. The table lists 7,000 or so distinct CDR3 sequences, about 20% of them singletons. The input for sequencing was lung tumor tissue, taken at surgery. These receptors came from a female donor with early-stage non-small cell lung cancer.

This clonotype is judged medium-sized. This sequence joins TRBV5-1 and TRBJ1-2; D unclear. Deletions cut 3 bases from V and 2 bases from J, with 17 bases between. CDR1 SGHRS and CDR2 YFSETQ come from the germline V gene. The CDR3 has 16 amino acids. CDR3 loop: CASSSPQEGRNYGYTF. CDR3 nucleotide sequence: TGCGCCAGCAGCTCCCCTCAAGAAGGGCGCAACTATGGCTACACCTTC. The full variable domain, with the rest looked up from reference TRBV5-1 and TRBJ1-2, is KAGVTQTPRYLIKTRGQQVTLSCSPISGHRSVSWYQQTPGQGLQFLFEYFSETQRNKGNFPGRFSGRQFSNSRSEMNVSTLELGDSALYLCASSSPQEGRNYGYTFGSGTRLTVV.

This clonotype came up a few times. The V call is TRBV7-2, the J call TRBJ1-5, with D hard to call. This CDR3 has 13 residues. Trimming removed 3 bases from V and 4 bases from J, with 7 bases in between. The germline V gene has CDR1 SGHTA and CDR2 FQGNSA. CDR3 loop: CASSLSPNQPQHF. CDR3 DNA: TGTGCCAGCAGCTTGTCACCAAATCAGCCCCAGCATTTT.

This clonotype rates as medium-sized. CDR3 in DNA: TGTGCCAGCAGCACGCGGACAGGGGGTTACTACGAGCAGTACTTC. The encoded protein is CASSTRTGGYYEQYF. The chain uses TRBV11-3 and TRBJ2-7; 10 positions match TRBD1. With V trimmed by 5 bases and J by 3 bases, 7 bases remained unmatched. This CDR3 has 15 residues. CDR1 is SGHNT and CDR2 is YENEEA in the germline V gene.

In its sample, this clonotype was seen a few times. The chain combines TRBV9 with TRBJ1-2; unclear D gene. The V end lost 2 bases, the J end lost 4 bases, and 15 bases lay between the germline ends. The germline V gene encodes CDR1 SGDLS and CDR2 YYNGEE. The CDR3 is 15 residues long. CDR3 DNA sequence: TGTGCCAGCAGCGTGGCCAGCAGCCCCTTCTATGGCTACACCTTC. Protein sequence: CASSVASSPFYGYTF.

The rearrangement links TRBV11-1 to TRBJ1-1, with D uncertain. This CDR3 spans 13 amino acids. The germline V and J ends were trimmed by 0 bases and 4 bases, with 6 bases remaining between them. CDR1 SGHAT and CDR2 FQDESV come from the germline V gene (reference sequence). The CDR3 loop reads CASSLAEPTEAFF. The CDR3 DNA follows: TGTGCCAGCAGCTTAGCGGAACCCACTGAAGCTTTCTTT.

This clonotype was counted only a few times. This CDR3 is CSARVAGTVEAFF. CDR3 DNA: TGCAGTGCTAGAGTGGCTGGGACAGTTGAAGCTTTCTTT. The rearrangement links TRBV20-1 to TRBJ1-1, with TRBD1 matching 7 bases. The trim removed 1 base at V and 7 bases at J, leaving 6 bases unmatched. The CDR3 has 13 residues. Per germline, CDR1 DFQATT and CDR2 SNEGSKA (reference sequence).

This clonotype ranks as medium-sized. The chain has TRBV7-8 and TRBJ2-5, with D perhaps TRBD1 (6 bases). Germline loops: CDR1 SGHVS, CDR2 FQNEAQ. This CDR3 has 16 amino acids. The ends were cut back, 5 bases at V and 0 bases at J, with 16 bases in the middle. DNA for the CDR3: TGTGCCAGCAGCCCCCGACAGGCCTGGGACCAAGAGACCCAGTACTTC. This sequence encodes CASSPRQAWDQETQYF.

The CDR3 coding sequence is TGCGCCAGCAGCCAAGATCCCAGCGGGGGCAACACCGGGGAGCTGTTTTTT. Its protein product is CASSQDPSGGNTGELFF. The chain carries TRBV4-1 and TRBJ2-2, with 8 bases aligning to TRBD2. Germline CDR1 and CDR2: MGHRA and YSYEKL. The V and J ends lost 0 bases and 2 bases, in that order; junction bases with no gene match: 5. The CDR3 runs to 17 residues.

This clonotype has just a few counts. The genes are TRBV29-1 and TRBJ1-2, with unresolved D. Per the germline V gene, CDR1 is SQVTM and CDR2 is ANQGSEA. Trimming removed 1 base at V and 4 bases at J, with 10 bases between. The CDR3 sequence is 13 residues long. The CDR3 reads CSVEADGPYGYTF. In DNA form, the CDR3 reads TGCAGCGTTGAAGCGGACGGACCCTATGGCTACACCTTC.

By share, this clonotype counts as medium-sized. The chain has TRBV20-1 and TRBJ2-5, with D unresolved. Germline assignment: CDR1 DFQATT and CDR2 SNEGSKA (reference sequence). This CDR3 has 13 amino acids. V was clipped by 3 bases and J by 5 bases, with 13 bases between them. CDR3 nucleotide sequence: TGCAGTGCTAGTAGTCGTCGAAGGGAGACCCAGTACTTC. It codes for CSASSRRRETQYF.

A few counts support this clonotype. This chain joins TRBV7-3 and TRBJ2-5, with 10 positions matching TRBD2. Germline CDR1 is SGHTA and CDR2 is FQGTGA. The CDR3 is 16 residues long. V lost 0 bases, J lost 1 base, and 2 bases stayed unmatched. The CDR3: CASSLTSGGPQETQYF. The CDR3 nucleotides read TGTGCCAGCAGCTTAACTAGCGGGGGGCCCCAAGAGACCCAGTACTTC.

This clonotype is judged medium-sized. The chain has TRBV4-2 and TRBJ1-2; no definite D call. V shed 0 bases and J shed 5 bases, with 16 bases lying between them. The CDR3 has 16 residues. CDR1 is LGHNA and CDR2 is YNFKEQ in the germline V gene. The CDR3 reads CASSQDEQPFSYGYTF. In DNA form, the CDR3 reads TGTGCCAGCAGCCAAGATGAACAGCCGTTTAGTTATGGCTACACCTTC.

The chain carries TRBV19 and TRBJ2-1; 11 bases are shared with TRBD1. V trimming: 6 bases; J trimming: 8 bases; junction bases outside the gene matches: 6. Germline loops: CDR1 LNHDA, CDR2 SQIVND (reference sequence). This CDR3 has 14 amino acids. The CDR3 reads CASRDRGHHDEQFF. CDR3 sequence (DNA): TGTGCCAGTAGGGACAGGGGGCACCACGATGAGCAGTTCTTC.

The V call is TRBV11-2, the J call TRBJ2-7; either TRBD1 or TRBD2 may fit D (5 bases each). The CDR3 totals 16 residues. The germline CDR1 and CDR2 sequences are SGHAT and FQNNGV. V lost 1 base to trimming and J lost 5 bases, with 18 bases between them. The CDR3 reads CASSLGPAVQGHEQYF. The CDR3 bases are TGTGCCAGCAGCTTAGGCCCAGCGGTCCAGGGTCACGAGCAGTACTTC.

This sequence joins TRBV6-2 or TRBV6-3 and TRBJ2-7, with 9 bases that match TRBD2. This CDR3 comprises 14 residues. Germline V gene lookup returns CDR1 MNHEY and CDR2 SVGEGT. The trim removed 7 bases at V and 1 base at J, leaving 5 bases unmatched. The CDR3: CASTRSGGSYEQYF. The CDR3 DNA reads as TGTGCCAGCACCCGTAGCGGGGGTTCCTACGAGCAGTACTTC.

The J gene is TRBJ2-6, the V gene TRBV7-9; D is ambiguous. Trimming removed 10 bases from V and 1 base from J, with 5 bases in between. Germline V gene data show CDR1 as SEHNR and CDR2 as FQNEAQ (reference sequence). The CDR3 length is 12 residues. The CDR3, as DNA: TGTGCCACCGAATCTGGGGCCAACGTCCTGACTTTC. As protein: CATESGANVLTF.

A few counts support this clonotype. The V gene is TRBV6-2 or TRBV6-3, the J gene TRBJ2-1; D possibly matches TRBD1 or TRBD2 (5 bases each). Germline V gene data show CDR1 as MNHEY and CDR2 as SVGEGT. The CDR3 spans 14 residues. The V gene lost 5 bases and the J gene lost 8 bases, with 16 bases spanning the gap. CDR3 loop: CASSHRDPRDEQFF. CDR3 nucleotide sequence: TGTGCCAGCAGTCACCGGGACCCCCGGGATGAGCAGTTCTTC.

The chain carries TRBV6-6 and TRBJ2-5, with D unresolved. Trimming left V 5 bases short and J 5 bases short, with 12 bases between. Germline CDR1 is MNHNY and CDR2 is SVGAGI (reference sequence). The CDR3 loop spans 13 amino acids. For the CDR3, the DNA is TGTGCCAGCAGTCAGCAATCCTGGGAGACCCAGTACTTC. It codes for CASSQQSWETQYF.

The gene calls are TRBV11-2 and TRBJ2-2; maybe TRBD1 (5 bases). Trimming took off 1 base at V and 4 bases at J, with 10 bases between the two ends. Looked up from germline, CDR1 is SGHAT and CDR2 is FQNNGV. The CDR3 loop spans 15 amino acids. Written as DNA, the CDR3 is TGTGCCAGCAGCTTAGCAGGGCGGTCCACCGGGGAGCTGTTTTTT. Protein product: CASSLAGRSTGELFF.

This clonotype was counted between two and nine times. The chain recombines TRBV10-3 with TRBJ1-5, with D maybe TRBD1 (5 bases). Trimming stripped 6 bases from V and 1 base from J, with 7 bases between. The CDR3 is made up of 13 amino acids. Germline V lookup: CDR1 ENHRY, CDR2 SYGVKD. CDR3 DNA sequence: TGTGCCATCAGCCGGGGGAGCAATCAGCCCCAGCATTTT. It encodes CAISRGSNQPQHF.